What follows describes a single T cell receptor beta chain. No antigen is known for it. TCRdb called the 5' RACE reads again in MiXCR, with one record for every CDR3 protein. The table lists approximately 160,000 distinct CDR3 sequences, 9.3% of them singletons. These data are taken from a study of T cells after yellow fever vaccination. Study observations and caveats: Abundant bulk-population clonotypes could contaminate the FACS-sorted repertoires.

V lost 3 bases, J lost 0 bases, and 14 bases stayed unmatched. The CDR3 loop spans 18 amino acids. The germline CDR1 and CDR2 sequences are SGDLS and YYNGEE. The rearrangement joins TRBV9 to TRBJ1-1, with 7 nucleotides matching TRBD1. This clonotype originated in a man aged 18 to 30 who received the YFV17D yellow fever vaccine. Sequencing used CD8+ T cells sorted from PBMCs, obtained 45 days after the yellow fever booster vaccination. The CDR3 region has the DNA TGTGCCAGCAGCGGAATACAGGGGAGGGGGACAATGAACACTGAAGCTTTCTTT. It specifies CASSGIQGRGTMNTEAFF.